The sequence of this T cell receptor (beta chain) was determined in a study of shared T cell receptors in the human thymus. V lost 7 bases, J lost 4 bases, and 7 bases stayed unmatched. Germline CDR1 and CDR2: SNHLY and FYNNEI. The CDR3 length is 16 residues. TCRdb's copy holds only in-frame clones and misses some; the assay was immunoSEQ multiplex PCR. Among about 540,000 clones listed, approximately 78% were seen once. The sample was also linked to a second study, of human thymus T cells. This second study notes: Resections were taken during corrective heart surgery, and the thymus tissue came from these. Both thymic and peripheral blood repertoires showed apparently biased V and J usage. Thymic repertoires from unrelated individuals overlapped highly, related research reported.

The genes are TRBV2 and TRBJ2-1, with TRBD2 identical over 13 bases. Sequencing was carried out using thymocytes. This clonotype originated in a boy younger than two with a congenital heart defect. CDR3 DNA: TGTGCCAGCATTACCGGGACTAGCGGGAAGTACAATGAGCAGTTCTTC. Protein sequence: CASITGTSGKYNEQFF.